The following is a TCR beta chain sequence with its context. What it recognizes is unknown. The data were taken from a study of Graves' ophthalmopathy and Graves' hyperthyroidism. Other autoimmune disease, uncontrolled infection, pregnancy and lactation led to exclusion. A diagnosis was made from clinical symptoms together with serum thyroxine, TRAb, thyroid ultrasound and orbital computed tomography. The CDR3 spans 13 residues. Trimming took off 5 bases at V and 2 bases at J, with 8 bases between the two ends. The germline gives CDR1 SGHAT, CDR2 FQNNGV. Amplification targeted the TCR beta CDR3 regions, with RNA transcripts as the source material. Scientists carried out first-round RT-PCR using HTBI primers and then a second-round multiplex PCR. MiXCR, run by TCRdb on the multiplex PCR reads, gives a single entry per CDR3 protein. The profile shows almost 750,000 distinct CDR3 sequences, approximately 40% of them singletons.

Regarding the study as a whole: The authors also found most expanded thyroid clonotypes above 0.001 frequency in blood. Researchers report that a 13-signature model separated ophthalmopathy from stable hyperthyroidism, posting 87.88% sensitivity and less than 82% specificity.

Sequenced input: peripheral blood. The chain joins TRBV11-2 to TRBJ2-3; D uncertain. This TCR derives from an adult man with Graves' ophthalmopathy. CDR3 nucleotide sequence: TGTGCCAGCAGCCCAAGTCCCACAGATACGCAGTATTTT. Its protein product is CASSPSPTDTQYF.